This T cell receptor beta chain stems from a study of shared T cell receptors in the human thymus. The length of the CDR3 is 13 residues. Sequenced by immunoSEQ multiplex PCR; TCRdb stores in-frame clones only, minus some. The repertoire holds roughly 550,000 clones, with more than 75% as singletons. The sample was also reused in another study, on human thymus T cells. This second study says: Healthy Finnish infants undergoing corrective surgery for congenital heart defects provided the donor material. Both thymic and peripheral blood repertoires showed apparently biased V and J usage.

This receptor was obtained from a boy under three years old with a congenital heart defect. This chain links TRBV12-2 with TRBJ2-7; the table names TRBD2, a call not compared with the DNA. TRBV12-2 corresponds to a pseudogene. The sequenced sample was thymocytes. CDR3 sequence reads: CASRPSVFYEQYF. For the CDR3, the DNA is TGTGCAAGTCGCCCCTCGGTTTTCTACGAGCAGTACTTC.